Below, one TCR beta chain is given with its context. Its antigen is still unknown. No base quality values were provided; no much bigger clone lies one nucleotide off. The library relied on the immunoSEQ multiplex PCR assay. Entries here come from immuneACCESS through TCRdb and include only in-frame sequences with V and J called. Some clones fail to appear in such tables; in the studies checked, an unresolved V gene covers under half of the shortfall, and the cause of the remainder is unknown. A total of some 32,000 clones appear in this sample, about 89% of them only once. Around 3.1% of the sample belongs to the ten largest clones. Repertoires were sampled multiple times during chemoradiotherapy, which allowed clonal expansion in the tumor microenvironment to be followed. Per the germline V gene, LGHNA is the CDR1 and YNFKEQ is the CDR2. CDR3 length: 16 amino acids, cysteine to phenylalanine. Kept here is only the CDR3 DNA, which spans 48 bases and is read in frame from base 1. Trimming at the junction amounts to 0 bases on V and 5 bases on J, and the germline ends lie 16 bases apart.

This sample is drawn from a study of chemoradiotherapy in HPV16-positive cancers (dated by TCRdb to between 2020 and 2023). Turning to the overall study: Candidate HPV-specific T-cell clones and common TCR motifs were defined through functional T-cell assays on cells from two HPV16-positive patients. Next, the candidate HPV-specific TCRs and motifs were followed in TCR repertoires from under 95 patients with HPV-related cancers. Whether T-cell immunity against the HPV oncoproteins E6 and E7 changes during chemoradiotherapy and whether survival is affected by this immunity were examined in the study. The investigation overall reported the following: The functional definition of HPV-specific T cells came from only a couple of HPV16-positive patients, and the survival association was reported for HPV16-positive patients. Expansion of candidate HPV-specific clones and E7-related TCR motifs was observed in the tumor microenvironment during treatment, whereas no such expansion was observed for non-HPV-specific T cells. Improved recurrence-free survival in HPV16-positive patients was associated with expansion of HPV-responsive T cells during chemoradiotherapy.

Specimen: blood, collected from a patient who underwent chemoradiotherapy. This clonotype was sampled from a human donor with HPV-associated anogenital cancer. Rearrangement joined TRBV4-2 to TRBJ1-2, with TRBD1 perhaps the D gene, on 6 matching bases. The CDR3 protein sequence reads: CASSQERAGEGYGYTF. The bases read TGTGCCAGCAGCCAAGAGAGGGCAGGGGAAGGTTATGGCTACACCTTC.